These 7 T cell receptor beta chains came from one sample sequenced in a study of cytomegalovirus exposure and HLA in healthy donors. The PCR used 60 Vbeta and 13 Jbeta primers. The data were produced by immunoSEQ multiplex PCR, yet TCRdb's version contains in-frame clones alone and is incomplete. The repertoire table contains some 76,000 clones. Sample: PBMCs. These receptors all come from a female donor in good health and CMV-seropositive.

The chain is built from TRBV11-2 and TRBJ2-7; D possibly corresponds to TRBD1 (6 bases). Germline V CDR1 and CDR2: SGHAT, FQNNGV. Trimming stripped 8 bases from V and 4 bases from J, with 24 bases between. The CDR3 has 16 residues. The CDR3 loop is CASSPTAGELSYEQYF. For the CDR3, the DNA is TGTGCCAGCTCTCCGACAGCAGGGGAGCTTTCATACGAGCAGTACTTC.

V is TRBV9 and J is TRBJ2-7, with D tentatively TRBD1 (6 bases). Germline CDR1 is SGDLS and CDR2 is YYNGEE. The CDR3 contains 16 residues. The germline V and J ends were trimmed by 4 bases and 1 base, with 18 bases remaining between them. The DNA for the CDR3 is TGTGCCAGCAGCTCTAACCGGGACACTCTATCCTACGAGCAGTACTTC. This encodes CASSSNRDTLSYEQYF. Based on the CDR3 plus reference TRBV9 and TRBJ2-7, the full variable domain is DSGVTQTPKHLITATGQRVTLRCSPRSGDLSVYWYQQSLDQGLQFLIQYYNGEERAKGNILERFSAQQFPDLHSELNLSSLELGDSALYFCASSSNRDTLSYEQYFGPGTRLTVT.

The chain employs TRBV30 and TRBJ2-2; D uncertain. V was pared by 2 bases and J by 5 bases, with 6 bases between. The CDR3 runs to 12 residues. CDR1 is GTSNPN, CDR2 SVGIG, per germline (reference sequence). The CDR3 sequence: CAWSLGTGELFF. The CDR3, as DNA: TGTGCCTGGAGTCTAGGAACCGGGGAGCTGTTTTTT. Full variable domain (outside the CDR3, taken from reference TRBV30 and TRBJ2-2): SQTIHQWPATLVQPVGSPLSLECTVEGTSNPNLYWYRQAAGRGLQLLFYSVGIGQISSEVPQNLSASRPQDRQFILSSKKLLLSDSGFYLCAWSLGTGELFFGEGSRLTVL.

This chain links TRBV6-5 with TRBJ1-2; 8 bases line up with TRBD1. Looked up from germline, CDR1 is MNHEY and CDR2 is SVGAGI. The CDR3 consists of 16 residues. V gave up 0 bases and J gave up 1 base; unmatched junction bases: 4. This CDR3 is CASSYSRGQGNYGYTF. In DNA form, the CDR3 reads TGTGCCAGCAGTTACTCGAGAGGACAGGGTAACTATGGCTACACCTTC.

The chain combines TRBV5-1 with TRBJ2-7; 7 bases are shared with TRBD2. CDR1 and CDR2 (germline): SGHRS, YFSETQ. The trim removed 4 bases at V and 3 bases at J, leaving 7 bases unmatched. This CDR3 is built from 14 residues. In nucleotides, the CDR3 is TGCGCCAGCAGCCTCGGGAGGTCCGACTACGAGCAGTACTTC. Its translation: CASSLGRSDYEQYF.

V and J are TRBV30 and TRBJ1-1; 10 nucleotides agree with TRBD1. The ends lost 4 bases at V and 4 bases at J; junction bases unmatched: 6. CDR3 length equals 14 residues. Germline V gives CDR1 GTSNPN, CDR2 SVGIG (reference sequence). Written as DNA, the CDR3 is TGTGCCTGGACTGCGACAGGGGGCGTCACTGAAGCTTTCTTT. It codes for CAWTATGGVTEAFF.

This rearrangement joins TRBV7-9 to TRBJ2-3, with D possibly matching TRBD2 (5 bases). CDR1 and CDR2 from the germline V gene are SEHNR and FQNEAQ (reference sequence). Trimming took 6 bases from V and 10 from J, leaving 14 bases between them. CDR3 length: 12 residues. In DNA form, the CDR3 reads TGTGCCAGCAGTCCAGGACGGCGGGCGCAGTATTTT. As protein: CASSPGRRAQYF.